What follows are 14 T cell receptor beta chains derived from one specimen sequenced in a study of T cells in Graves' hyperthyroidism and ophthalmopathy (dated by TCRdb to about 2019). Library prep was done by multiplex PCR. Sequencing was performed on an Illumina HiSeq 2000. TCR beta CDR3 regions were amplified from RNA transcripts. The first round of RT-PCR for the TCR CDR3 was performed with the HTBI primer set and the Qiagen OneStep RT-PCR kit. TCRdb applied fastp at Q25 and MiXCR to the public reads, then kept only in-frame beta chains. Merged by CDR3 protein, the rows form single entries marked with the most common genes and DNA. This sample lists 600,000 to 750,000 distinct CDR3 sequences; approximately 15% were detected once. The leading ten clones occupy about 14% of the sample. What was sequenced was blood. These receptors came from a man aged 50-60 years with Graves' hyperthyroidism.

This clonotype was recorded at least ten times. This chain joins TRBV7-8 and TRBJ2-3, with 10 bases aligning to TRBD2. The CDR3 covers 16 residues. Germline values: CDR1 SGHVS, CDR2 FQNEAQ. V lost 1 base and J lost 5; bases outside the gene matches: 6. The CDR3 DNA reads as TGTGCCAGCAGCTTAGACCTAGCGGGAGATGAAGATACGCAGTATTTT. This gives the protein CASSLDLAGDEDTQYF.

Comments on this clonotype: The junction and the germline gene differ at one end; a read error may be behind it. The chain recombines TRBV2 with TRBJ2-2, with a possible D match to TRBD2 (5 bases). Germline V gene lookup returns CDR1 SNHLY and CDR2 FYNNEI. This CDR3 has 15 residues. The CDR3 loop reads CASFGGTANTGELVF. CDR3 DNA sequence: TGTGCCAGCTTTGGAGGCACCGCGAACACCGGGGAGCTGGTTTTT.

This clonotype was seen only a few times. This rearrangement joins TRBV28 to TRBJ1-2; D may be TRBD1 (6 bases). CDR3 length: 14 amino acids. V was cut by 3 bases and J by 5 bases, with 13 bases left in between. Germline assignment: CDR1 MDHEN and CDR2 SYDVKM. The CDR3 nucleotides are TGTGCCAGCAGTTTCGGGGGGCGCCCATATGGCTACACCTTC. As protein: CASSFGGRPYGYTF.

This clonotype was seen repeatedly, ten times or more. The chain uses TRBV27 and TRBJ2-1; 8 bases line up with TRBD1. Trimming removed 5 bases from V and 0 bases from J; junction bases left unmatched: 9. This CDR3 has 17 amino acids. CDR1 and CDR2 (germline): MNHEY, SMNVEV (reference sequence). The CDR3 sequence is CASSIIQGGSSYNEQFF. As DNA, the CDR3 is TGTGCCAGCAGTATAATACAGGGGGGAAGCTCCTACAATGAGCAGTTCTTC.

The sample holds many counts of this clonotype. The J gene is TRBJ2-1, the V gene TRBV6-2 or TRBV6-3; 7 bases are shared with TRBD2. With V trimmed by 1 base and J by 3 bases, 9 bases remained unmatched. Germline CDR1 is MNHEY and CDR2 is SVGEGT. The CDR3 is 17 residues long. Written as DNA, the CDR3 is TGTGCCAGCAGTTACTTAACCGGGACTATCAACTACAATGAGCAGTTCTTC. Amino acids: CASSYLTGTINYNEQFF.

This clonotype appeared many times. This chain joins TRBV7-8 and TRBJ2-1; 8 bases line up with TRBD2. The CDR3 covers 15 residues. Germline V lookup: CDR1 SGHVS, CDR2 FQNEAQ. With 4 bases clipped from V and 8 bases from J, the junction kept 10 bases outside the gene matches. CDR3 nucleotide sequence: TGTGCCAGCAGCTCAACTGGCGCGGGAGGAGATGAGCAGTTCTTC. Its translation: CASSSTGAGGDEQFF.

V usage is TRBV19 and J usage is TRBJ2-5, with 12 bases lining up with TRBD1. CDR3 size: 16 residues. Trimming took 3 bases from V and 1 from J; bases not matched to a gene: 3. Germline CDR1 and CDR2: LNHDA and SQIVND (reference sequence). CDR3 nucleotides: TGTGCCAGTAGTATCACGGGACAGGGGGCCCAAGAGACCCAGTACTTC. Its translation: CASSITGQGAQETQYF.

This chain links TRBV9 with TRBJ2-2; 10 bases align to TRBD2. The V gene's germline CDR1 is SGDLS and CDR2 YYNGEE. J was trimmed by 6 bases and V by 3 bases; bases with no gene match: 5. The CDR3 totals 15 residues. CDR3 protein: CASSESGRASGELFF. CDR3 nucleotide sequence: TGTGCCAGCAGCGAGAGCGGGAGGGCCTCCGGGGAGCTGTTTTTT. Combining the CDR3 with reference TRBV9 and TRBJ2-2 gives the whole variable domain DSGVTQTPKHLITATGQRVTLRCSPRSGDLSVYWYQQSLDQGLQFLIQYYNGEERAKGNILERFSAQQFPDLHSELNLSSLELGDSALYFCASSESGRASGELFFGEGSRLTVL.

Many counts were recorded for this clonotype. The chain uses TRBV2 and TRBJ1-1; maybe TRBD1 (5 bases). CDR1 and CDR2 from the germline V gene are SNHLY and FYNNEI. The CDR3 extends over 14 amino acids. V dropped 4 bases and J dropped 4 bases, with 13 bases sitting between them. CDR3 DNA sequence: TGTGCCAGCAGTGCGGACAATGGGATCACTGAAGCTTTCTTT. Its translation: CASSADNGITEAFF.

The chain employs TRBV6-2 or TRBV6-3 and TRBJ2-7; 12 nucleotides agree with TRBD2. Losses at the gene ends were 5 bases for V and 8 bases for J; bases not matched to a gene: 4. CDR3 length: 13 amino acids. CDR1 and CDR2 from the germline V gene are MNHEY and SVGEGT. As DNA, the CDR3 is TGTGCCAGCAGTAGACTAGCGGGAGTACAGCAGTACTTC. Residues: CASSRLAGVQQYF.

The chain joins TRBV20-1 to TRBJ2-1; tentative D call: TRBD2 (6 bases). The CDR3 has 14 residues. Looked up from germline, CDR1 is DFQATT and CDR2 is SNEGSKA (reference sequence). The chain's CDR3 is CKTREDGTRGEQFF. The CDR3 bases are TGCAAGACCAGGGAAGACGGGACCCGGGGGGAGCAGTTCTTC.

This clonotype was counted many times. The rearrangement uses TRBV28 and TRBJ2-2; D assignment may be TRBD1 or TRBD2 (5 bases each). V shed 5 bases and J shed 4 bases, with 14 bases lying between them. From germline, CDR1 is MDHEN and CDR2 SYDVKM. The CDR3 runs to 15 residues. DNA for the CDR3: TGTGCCAGCAGTCCCCTCGGGGCTAGCACCGGGGAGCTGTTTTTT. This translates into CASSPLGASTGELFF.

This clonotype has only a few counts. As DNA, the CDR3 is TGTGCCAGCAGTTACTCGTCCGGGAGGGATAATTCACCCCTCCACTTT. It specifies CASSYSSGRDNSPLHF. The rearrangement uses TRBV6-5 and TRBJ1-6; no definite D call. Germline values: CDR1 MNHEY, CDR2 SVGAGI. V gave up 0 bases and J gave up 5 bases, with 11 bases separating them. The CDR3 consists of 16 residues.

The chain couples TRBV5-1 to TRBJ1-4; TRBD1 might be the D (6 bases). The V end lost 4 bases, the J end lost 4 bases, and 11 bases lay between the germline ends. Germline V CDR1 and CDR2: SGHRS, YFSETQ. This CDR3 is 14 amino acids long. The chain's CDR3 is CASSRSGDNEKLFF. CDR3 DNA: TGCGCCAGCAGCCGTTCAGGGGATAATGAAAAACTGTTTTTT.